This is a list of T cell receptor beta chains from one sample in a study of blood T cell repertoires in COVID-19. Only in-frame clones appear in the TCRdb table, and some are missing; sequencing was by immunoSEQ multiplex PCR. The repertoire includes 50,000 to 70,000 clones, approximately 79% of them detected once, and 3% to 3.5% sits in the top ten. Sequenced sample: peripheral blood. These TCRs come from a man aged 60 to 69 with acute or convalescent COVID-19. Both conserved end residues are part of each CDR3. Each record gives: J gene, V gene, D gene, clone size, CDR3 protein, CDR3 DNA. The D gene is left open where the match is weak. Rows give clone size only sometimes, using once, few, many, or a class for an expanded clone.

>TRBJ2-7|TRBV18|.|.
CASSPSSDEQYF
TGTGCCAGCTCACCATCGTCCGACGAGCAGTACTTC
>TRBJ1-2|TRBV19|.|.
CASSTQGVYGYTF
TGTGCCAGTAGCACACAGGGTGTCTATGGCTACACCTTC
>TRBJ2-1|TRBV7-3|TRBD2|.
CASSFLAGVPGNEQFF
TGTGCCAGCAGCTTCCTAGCGGGAGTGCCGGGAAATGAGCAGTTCTTC
>TRBJ2-7|TRBV10-1|TRBD2|.
CASNLSTSGRAGQYF
TGCGCCAGCAATCTTTCTACTAGCGGGAGGGCCGGGCAGTACTTC
>TRBJ2-2|TRBV19|TRBD1|.
CASSNRGRKTGELFF
TGTGCCAGTAGCAACAGGGGCCGGAAAACCGGGGAGCTGTTTTTT
>TRBJ2-7|TRBV4-1|TRBD1|.
CASSHLTGSYEQYF
TGCGCCAGCAGCCACTTGACAGGGTCCTACGAGCAGTACTTC
>TRBJ1-2|TRBV28|.|.
CASRSTGYYLYNYGYTF
TGTGCCAGCAGGTCTACAGGGTATTATCTATATAACTATGGCTACACCTTC
>TRBJ1-2|TRBV7-2|.|.
CASSLDSLVTPSF
TGTGCCAGCAGCTTAGACTCCCTTGTAACCCCTTCGTTC
>TRBJ1-5|TRBV20-1|TRBD1|.
CSASFGQGDQPQHF
TGCAGTGCTAGTTTTGGACAGGGAGATCAGCCCCAGCATTTT
>TRBJ2-7|TRBV19|.|few
CASSFTGEAYEQYF
TGTGCCAGTAGTTTTACAGGGGAGGCCTACGAGCAGTACTTC
>TRBJ2-3|TRBV29-1|TRBD2|.
CSVQRLAGSTDTQYF
TGCAGCGTTCAACGACTAGCGGGGAGCACAGATACGCAGTATTTT
>TRBJ2-7|TRBV30|TRBD1|.
CASTRDRAKYEQYF
TGTGCCTCTACTCGGGACAGGGCAAAGTACGAGCAGTACTTC
>TRBJ2-7|TRBV5-1|TRBD2|once
CASSSGAGGREQYF
TGCGCCAGCAGCTCAGGAGCGGGAGGGCGGGAGCAGTACTTC
>TRBJ2-2|TRBV28|TRBD2|.
CASSPTGTSNTGELFF
TGTGCCAGCAGTCCTACCGGGACTAGCAACACCGGGGAGCTGTTTTTT